This note documents a single T cell receptor (beta chain) sequence. The antigen is unknown. This sample stems from a study of T cell responses to AZD1222 COVID-19 vaccine. Study-wide results and limits: Donors were largely white British and mainly female; clonal diversity was possibly underestimated. Rises in breadth and depth of Spike-specific TCRs came after two AZD1222 doses. Repertoire collection took place solely once the T cell response had peaked.

Germline loops: CDR1 SGHTA, CDR2 FQGNSA. The CDR3 runs to 19 residues. V lost 6 bases, J lost 1 base, and 18 bases stayed unmatched. TCRdb's table, derived via immunoSEQ multiplex PCR, lists solely in-frame clones and lacks some. The table has about 120,000 clones, 90% to 95% seen once. The receptor was isolated from an adult who received the AZD1222 COVID-19 vaccine. Sequencing used peripheral blood, obtained 28 days after the second AZD1222 dose. The chain is built from TRBV7-2 and TRBJ2-3; 8 bases fit TRBD2. DNA for the CDR3: TGTGCCAGCAGTTCTTGGCCCTCCAGCGGGAGTCTGGGCACAGATACGCAGTATTTT. This translates into CASSSWPSSGSLGTDTQYF.